This T cell receptor beta chain was observed in a study of blood T cell repertoires in COVID-19. Study information: Whether acute or convalescent, the COVID-19 samples came from the United States, Italy and Spain. T cells, B-cell-depleted T cells, or PBMCs provided the cDNA or gDNA that served as material.

The assay was immunoSEQ multiplex PCR, and TCRdb's table has in-frame clones only and misses some. The sample gives tens of thousands of clones, roughly 90% of which show up once; 2.5% to 3.5% is in the top ten. The CDR3 totals 15 residues. Trimming removed 3 bases from V and 3 bases from J; junction bases left unmatched: 6. Looked up from germline, CDR1 is GTSNPN and CDR2 is SVGIG (reference sequence). The chain carries TRBV30 and TRBJ1-3; 9 positions match TRBD1. Specimen: peripheral blood. This sequence originates from a woman in her 50s with active or convalescent COVID-19. The CDR3 reads CAWSPQGAVGNTIYF. DNA for the CDR3: TGTGCCTGGAGCCCACAGGGGGCAGTTGGAAACACCATATATTTT.